This T cell receptor (beta chain) is from a study of shared clonotypes between healthy human individuals (dated by TCRdb to 2019 to 2021). In terms of the full investigation: The cohort included three men and a couple of women between 18 and 49 years of age. For each donor, CD4 naive and CD4 memory were each given three plates, CD8 naive was given two plates, and CD8 memory was given one plate. To estimate repertoire size and how much clonotype sharing occurs between individuals, the study deeply sequenced the blood TCR repertoires of several healthy adults. Libraries were prepared and TCR repertoires were sequenced by different laboratories using diverse techniques, in order to increase sequencing depth and limit assay-specific biases. Leukapheresis yielded between about 0.94 and 8.9 billion PBMCs per donor. Points the paper makes about the study in general: Estimated clonotype richness was generally larger for naive than for memory subsets. Pairwise subsampling indicated that sequencing depth was expected to affect the degree of clonotype sharing among donors. Because the study included only a small number of donors, the genetic and exposure-history diversity represented was limited. Sampling was limited to blood, and TCR repertoires in tissue likely differ from TCR repertoires in blood. Incomplete sequencing was indicated by rarefaction of sorted-subset datasets, despite the large sequencing depth. Compared with non-shared clonotypes, the clonotypes found in all four sorted-subset donors had higher generation probabilities. Approximately 5% of naive CD4, 3.5% of naive CD8, around 2.3% of memory CD4, and 0.4% of memory CD8 clonotypes were shared across a few donors.

Of note for this clone: Its antigen is currently not known. Per-nucleotide qualities are absent, and no much larger clonotype sits a single base away.

Using the deep immunoSEQ assay, TCR CDR3 regions were amplified from genomic DNA by multiplex PCR. Genomic DNA extracted from each cell subset was distributed evenly over all wells of several immunoSEQ 96-well plates, and each plate served as one replicate. Each replicate PCR for sorted subsets received about 210 ng genomic DNA, equal to about 30,000 T cell genomes. Purified libraries were measured with a Qubit 3.0 fluorometer, size-checked on a Bioanalyzer 2100, and measured again with the KAPA Library Quantification kit. Every immunoSEQ 96-well plate was sequenced on a separate single-read 150-cycle Illumina NextSeq 550 flow cell. The published analysis was carried out like this. Because the immunoSEQ output included only junctional sequences and no quality scores, the filtering could not be the same as the filtering used for full-length reads. Sequences were annotated with PyIR, a Python wrapper for IgBLAST v1.9, using IMGT germline references to assign V/J genes and CDR3. Reads were filtered out if the reads had weak V/J assignments (E-value above 1e-6), no CDR3, stop codons, out-of-frame junctions, or ambiguous translated residues. V3J clonotypes were defined as sequences sharing an identical inferred V gene, J gene, and CDR3 amino acid sequence. To compute the percentage overlap between repertoires, the number of shared unique clonotypes was divided by the size of the smaller repertoire. RTK rarefaction, the Chao1 estimator, and Recon v2.1 estimates of unobserved clonotypes were used to assess repertoire richness. Generation probabilities were computed with OLGA for all TCRbeta clonotypes obtained by the gDNA method from several donors. Imported from immuneACCESS, the table was reduced by TCRdb to in-frame sequences with V and J called. These copies leave out some clones; in studies compared against another copy, an unresolved V gene accounts for under half, and the cause of the remainder is not known. The V and J calls and clone size are taken from that table; D and trimming were inferred from the DNA. Present in this sample are hundreds of thousands of clones, about 96% of which were seen just once. The top ten clonotypes cover less than 0.065% of the sample.

The donors were healthy, HIV-negative adults with no recently reported acute infections or vaccinations. Only Caucasian adults living in Nashville, Tennessee, USA were represented among the donors. Magnetic negative selection was used to enrich CD4+ T cells, after which naive cells were positively selected on CD45RA and the negative fraction became the memory subset. After blood collection by leukapheresis, PBMCs were isolated using Ficoll-Histopaque density gradient centrifugation and then cryopreserved in the vapor phase of liquid nitrogen. Analytical flow cytometry was used to check the purity and quantity of each magnetically sorted T cell population. Genomic DNA was isolated from each sorted fraction and quantified by UV absorbance on a Nanodrop 2000c. Reading the germline V gene gives CDR1 ENHRY and CDR2 SYGVKD. A distance of 3 bases separates the germline ends of V and J, which lose 4 bases and 5 bases respectively. The CDR3 has 11 amino acids, counting the end cysteine and phenylalanine. Only the CDR3 portion is preserved as DNA: 33 bases, with reading frame beginning at the first base.

The sequence links TRBV10-3 to TRBJ2-1; no D gene call is confident. The receptor was isolated from a woman under 40 in good health. Sample: naive CD4+ T cells sorted from blood. What this sample's cell subset or site label stands for: CD45RA+ positively selected. The DNA is as follows: TGTGCCATCAGTGCCAACAATGAGCAGTTCTTC. Translated, this gives CAISANNEQFF.